This T cell receptor (beta chain) is from a study of cytomegalovirus exposure and HLA in healthy donors. Overall study: Most genotyped donors, approximately 77% of more than 300, had Caucasian-associated genetic ancestry.

Comment on this clone: As yet, its antigen is unknown.

The primer mix had 60 Vbeta and 13 Jbeta primers. Sequencing used immunoSEQ multiplex PCR; TCRdb keeps in-frame clones, though not all of them. This table holds fewer than 250,000 clones, about 81% found once. The study's findings and limits: Prior analysis indicated that the majority of TCR beta V segments exhibited productivity approximately 87% or approximately 30% of the time. Many donors carried some public TCRs, although rarity characterized most TCR sequences.

Germline-derived CDR1 and CDR2 are SEHNR and FQNEAQ (reference sequence). V dropped 7 bases and J dropped 0 bases, with 12 bases sitting between them. The CDR3 is 14 amino acids. This chain links TRBV7-9 with TRBJ2-5; D ambiguous. The source is a man aged 25 to 40 in good health and CMV-seropositive. The sequenced sample was PBMCs. Written as DNA, the CDR3 is TGTGCCAGCACCTTGGGCTACAACCAAGAGACCCAGTACTTC. Protein: CASTLGYNQETQYF.